This is a list of T cell receptor beta chains from one sample in a study of technical replicates of blood from a handful of donors. Data came from immunoSEQ multiplex PCR; TCRdb stores just in-frame clones and leaves some out. The sample has 53,000 or so clones; over 85% are singletons. Sequencing used PBMCs. The source is a human donor in good health. Some clones in this sample may be carry-over from other donors' samples. Both conserved end residues are part of each CDR3. A D gene is named only where the DNA matches it firmly. Size values are once, few and many counts, or a class for expanded clones, and some rows have none.

>NA|NA|TRBJ1-1|TRBV7-2
TGTGCCAGCAGTCTTACAGGGAGGAACACTGAAGCTTTCTTT
CASSLTGRNTEAFF
>NA|TRBD1|TRBJ2-7|TRBV29-1
TGCAGCGTTATACAGGGGGTCGGAGAGCAGTACTTC
CSVIQGVGEQYF
>NA|NA|TRBJ1-6|TRBV15
TGTGCCACCAGCAGAGACTTGGATATCGGGGTGAATTCACCCCTCCACTTT
CATSRDLDIGVNSPLHF
>NA|NA|TRBJ1-2|TRBV6-1
TGTGCCAGCAGTGAGGCGGTGTTGGGCTACACCTTC
CASSEAVLGYTF
>NA|NA|TRBJ2-1|TRBV7-9
TGTGCCAGCAGCTTCCCCGGCAGTAGCTTCAATGAGCAGTTCTTC
CASSFPGSSFNEQFF
>NA|NA|TRBJ1-2|TRBV4-3
TGCGCCAGCAGCCAAGATGGGGGCGTGGGCTATGGCTACACCTTC
CASSQDGGVGYGYTF
>once|NA|TRBJ2-3|TRBV7-2
TGTGCCAGCAGCTCCAGGAGGGCCTCTGGCACAGATACGCAGTATTTT
CASSSRRASGTDTQYF
>NA|TRBD1|TRBJ2-3|TRBV5-1
TGCGCCAGCAGCGACCAGGGGGCGTGGACAGATACGCAGTATTTT
CASSDQGAWTDTQYF
>once|TRBD1|TRBJ1-5|TRBV19
TGTGCCAGTACTATAGGGACAGGAAGCAATCAGCCCCAGCATTTT
CASTIGTGSNQPQHF
>once|NA|TRBJ2-3|TRBV28
TGTGCCAGCAGTCAGACTGGAAGCACAGATACGCAGTATTTT
CASSQTGSTDTQYF
>once|NA|TRBJ1-1|TRBV2
TGTGCCAGCAGCCGGAGTTTTGGTGAAGCTTTCTTT
CASSRSFGEAFF
>NA|NA|TRBJ2-3|TRBV19
TGTGCCAGTAGTACCGGTTCTAGCACAGATACGCAGTATTTT
CASSTGSSTDTQYF
>NA|NA|TRBJ2-1|TRBV5-1
TGCGCCAGCAGCTTAGCGGGTTGGGTCGTCAATGAGCAGTTCTTC
CASSLAGWVVNEQFF
>few|NA|TRBJ2-2|TRBV4-3
TGCGCCAGCAGCCAAGATCACCAGGGATCCGGGGAGCTGTTTTTT
CASSQDHQGSGELFF
>NA|NA|TRBJ2-1|TRBV6-4
TGTGCCAGCAGTGACTCAAGTAACAGCGAGCAGTTCTTC
CASSDSSNSEQFF
>NA|NA|TRBJ1-1|TRBV4-2
TGTGCCAGCAGCCAAGGTATACAGGGTTCCACTGAAGCTTTCTTT
CASSQGIQGSTEAFF
>NA|TRBD2|TRBJ2-1|TRBV19
TGTGCCAGTAGTATAGTTCTAGCGGGAGGGGAGCAGTTCTTC
CASSIVLAGGEQFF
>NA|TRBD1|TRBJ1-3|TRBV4-3
TGCGCCAGCAGCCCGAAACTAACGGGACAGGGGGGTGGAAACACCATATATTTT
CASSPKLTGQGGGNTIYF
>NA|TRBD2|TRBJ2-1|TRBV9
TGTGCCAGCAGCGTAGGTATCCGGAAGGTAGCGGGAGGAGCCTACAATGAGCAGTTCTTC
CASSVGIRKVAGGAYNEQFF
>NA|TRBD1|TRBJ1-1|TRBV29-1
TGCAGCGTTGTGGGGAAGCAGGGGGCTTTGAAGAACACTGAAGCTTTCTTT
CSVVGKQGALKNTEAFF
>NA|TRBD1|TRBJ2-7|TRBV9
TGTGCCAGCAGCGCGGGACAGGGGTATTACGAGCAGTACTTC
CASSAGQGYYEQYF
>NA|TRBD2|TRBJ2-2|TRBV4-3
TGCGCCAGCAGCCAAGATCGGGGGTTGGGCTTAGCGGGGATCACCGGGGAGCTGTTTTTT
CASSQDRGLGLAGITGELFF
>NA|TRBD1|TRBJ2-7|TRBV7-2
TGTGCCAGCAGCTCGCGCAGGGGGCCCTCCTACGAGCAGTACTTC
CASSSRRGPSYEQYF
>once|TRBD1|TRBJ1-1|TRBV11-2
TGTGCCAGCAGCGCACAGGGGAGCGACACTGAAGCTTTCTTT
CASSAQGSDTEAFF
>NA|NA|TRBJ2-6|TRBV6-5
TGTGCCAGCAGTTACTCGATCTCAAGGGGCTCACACGTCCTGACTTTC
CASSYSISRGSHVLTF
>NA|NA|TRBJ2-7|TRBV9
TGTGCCAGCAGCCAAACCGGGTCACACACCTACGAGCAGTACTTC
CASSQTGSHTYEQYF
>NA|NA|TRBJ2-1|TRBV29-1
TGCAGCGTTGACAGGGCCCGTGGTGAGCAGTTCTTC
CSVDRARGEQFF
>NA|TRBD1|TRBJ2-4|TRBV5-1
TGCGCCAGCAACGACAGGGTGGATAACATTCAGTACTTC
CASNDRVDNIQYF
>once|TRBD2|TRBJ2-2|TRBV11-2
TGTGCCAGCAGCTCATTAGCGGGAAAGACCGGGGAGCTGTTTTTT
CASSSLAGKTGELFF
>once|NA|TRBJ1-2|TRBV15
TGTGCCACCAGGGACAGCAACGGCTATGGCTACACCTTC
CATRDSNGYGYTF
>NA|NA|TRBJ2-7|TRBV11-2
TGTGCCAGCAGCTTCCCCCAATTTTACGAGCAGTACTTC
CASSFPQFYEQYF
>few|TRBD2|TRBJ2-3|TRBV6-1
TGTGCCAGCAGTGGGACTAGCGGGGGGGCAGATACGCAGTATTTT
CASSGTSGGADTQYF
>NA|NA|TRBJ1-5|TRBV10-1
TGCGCCAGCAGTGAGTCGACGGTTTTGGGGGGTCAGCCCCAGCATTTT
CASSESTVLGGQPQHF
>NA|NA|TRBJ2-5|TRBV6-6
TGTGCCAGCAGTTACGGCAGGGGGGAAGAGACCCAGTACTTC
CASSYGRGEETQYF
>NA|TRBD1|TRBJ2-7|TRBV15
TGTGCCACCAGCAAGAGGGGGACAGGGGGCTTCGAGCAGTACTTC
CATSKRGTGGFEQYF
>NA|NA|TRBJ2-5|TRBV11-2
TGTGCCAGCAGCCCCGGAGGGTTTCAAGAGACCCAGTACTTC
CASSPGGFQETQYF
>NA|NA|TRBJ1-5|TRBV2
TGTGCCAGCACCGAGACGGGGAAAAATCAGCCCCAGCATTTT
CASTETGKNQPQHF
>once|NA|TRBJ1-2|TRBV19
TGTGCCAGTACTACAGGGAACCAGTTATATGGCTACACCTTC
CASTTGNQLYGYTF
>NA|TRBD2|TRBJ2-3|TRBV4-2
TGTGCCAGCAGGGGGTCTAGCGGGAGGGCCGATCCAGATACGCAGTATTTT
CASRGSSGRADPDTQYF
>NA|TRBD2|TRBJ2-1|TRBV2
TGTGCCACCCAGACTAGCGGGAGAGTTGAGCAGTTCTTC
CATQTSGRVEQFF
>NA|NA|TRBJ2-3|TRBV30
TGTGCCTGGAGTCCCCTCACAGATACGCAGTATTTT
CAWSPLTDTQYF